The 16 T cell receptor beta chains below were found in one sample sequenced in a study of blood T cells in healthy people across ages. For the second PCR, which ran for roughly 6 to 12 cycles, a sample-barcoded 5' primer and a J-beta primer mix were used. Each CDR3 protein is one row after TCRdb ran MiXCR on the 5' RACE reads. The table has some 670,000 distinct CDR3 sequences, around 50% seen once. Source material: blood. These receptors were obtained from a woman older than 75 in good health.

The chain is built from TRBV4-3 and TRBJ2-3, with 9 positions matching TRBD2. Germline V gene lookup returns CDR1 LGHNA and CDR2 YSLEER. The CDR3 runs 19 residues. V was clipped by 1 base and J by 2 bases; unmatched bases: 13. The CDR3 DNA reads TGCGCCAGCAGCCAAGGAGCGGGGGGCCCCCCACTACACACAGATACGCAGTATTTT. Protein: CASSQGAGGPPLHTDTQYF.

Regarding this clonotype: The junction does not match germline at one end; this may be a read error. The genes are TRBV7-9 and TRBJ2-1, with 8 bases identical to TRBD2. Per the germline V gene, CDR1 is SEHNR and CDR2 is FQNEAQ (reference sequence). The CDR3 loop spans 16 amino acids. The CDR3 region is CASGLALAGTYNEQFF. The CDR3 bases are TGTGCCAGCGGCTTAGCGTTAGCGGGAACCTACAATGAGCAGTTCTTC.

About this clonotype itself: Its ends do not fully match the called genes, so a read error is possible. This chain uses TRBV12-3 or TRBV12-4 with TRBJ2-7, with no clear D. The J call is in doubt because the DNA end fits TRBJ2-5 better. The CDR3 has 14 residues. CDR3 residues: CVSSFNVGQETQYF. The CDR3 region has the DNA TGTGTCAGCAGTTTTAACGTAGGGCAGGAGACCCAGTACTTC.

This clonotype showed up just a few times. The rearrangement joins TRBV13 to TRBJ2-7; TRBD2 aligns across 13 bases. The V gene's germline CDR1 is PRHDT and CDR2 FYEKMQ (reference sequence). J was trimmed by 3 bases and V by 5 bases; bases with no gene match: 13. This CDR3 comprises 18 residues. Here the CDR3 reads CASSRGTSGTKAGYEQYF. The CDR3 nucleotides are TGTGCCAGCAGCAGAGGGACTAGCGGGACCAAAGCCGGCTACGAGCAGTACTTC. Looking up the rest from reference TRBV13 and TRBJ2-7 gives the full variable domain: AAGVIQSPRHLIKEKRETATLKCYPIPRHDTVYWYQQGPGQDPQFLISFYEKMQSDKGSIPDRFSAQQFSDYHSELNMSSLELGDSALYFCASSRGTSGTKAGYEQYFGPGTRLTVT.

The sample holds one count of this clonotype. The gene calls are TRBV20-1 and TRBJ2-3, with TRBD2 matching over 13 bases. Germline loops: CDR1 DFQATT, CDR2 SNEGSKA (reference sequence). The CDR3 is 16 residues long. V shed 5 bases and J 0 bases; nucleotides not matched to a gene: 5. The CDR3 sequence is CSAGRGLAGSTDTQYF. As DNA, the CDR3 is TGCAGTGCTGGGAGGGGACTAGCGGGGAGCACAGATACGCAGTATTTT.

This clonotype was recorded a few times. This could be a read error, since a much larger clone is one nucleotide away. The CDR3: CSAPETGGGAYNEQYF. Here the CDR3 DNA reads TGCAGTGCTCCTGAGACAGGGGGAGGGGCCTACAATGAGCAGTACTTC. The chain has TRBV20-1 and TRBJ2-1; 9 positions match TRBD1. The J call is in doubt because the DNA end fits TRBJ2-7 better. The CDR3 covers 16 residues. CDR1 is DFQATT and CDR2 is SNEGSKA in the germline V gene (reference sequence).

The rearrangement uses TRBV4-1 and TRBJ1-1; no firm D call. The germline gives CDR1 MGHRA, CDR2 YSYEKL. This CDR3 has 16 amino acids. The germline V and J ends were trimmed by 0 bases and 5 bases, with 16 bases remaining between them. The CDR3 loop is CASSQDRKVTGTEAFF. CDR3 DNA sequence: TGCGCCAGCAGCCAAGACCGAAAGGTCACGGGGACTGAAGCTTTCTTT.

This clonotype was detected a few times. V is TRBV12-3 or TRBV12-4 and J is TRBJ1-1; the match to TRBD1 covers 9 bases. The CDR3 contains 14 residues. J lost 4 bases, V lost 5 bases, and 5 bases had no gene match. CDR3 nucleotide sequence: TGTGCCAGCAGTGGACAGGGGAGACTCACTGAAGCTTTCTTT. Its translation: CASSGQGRLTEAFF.

This clonotype has only a few counts. This chain links TRBV10-3 with TRBJ2-7; TRBD1 matches at 8 bases. Germline V gene data show CDR1 as ENHRY and CDR2 as SYGVKD. The CDR3 extends over 13 amino acids. V was clipped by 8 bases and J by 4 bases; unmatched bases: 7. DNA for the CDR3: TGTGCCATCGGGGCAGGGGGCGCTTACGAGCAGTACTTC. Its protein is CAIGAGGAYEQYF.

This clonotype was found many times. J is TRBJ2-5 and V is TRBV20-1, with 10 nucleotides matching TRBD1. From germline, CDR1 is DFQATT and CDR2 SNEGSKA (reference sequence). This CDR3 has 17 residues. Trimming cost V 0 bases and J 2 bases; bases outside gene matches: 9. Here the CDR3 reads CSARDPRQGARQETQYF. DNA of the CDR3: TGCAGTGCTAGAGATCCCCGACAGGGGGCGCGTCAAGAGACCCAGTACTTC.

The chain couples TRBV9 to TRBJ1-1, with TRBD1 identical over 7 bases. With 0 bases clipped from V and 0 bases from J, the junction kept 5 bases outside the gene matches. The CDR3 consists of 16 residues. Per germline, CDR1 SGDLS and CDR2 YYNGEE. In DNA form, the CDR3 reads TGTGCCAGCAGCGTAGGGGGACAGTTCATGAACACTGAAGCTTTCTTT. The encoded protein is CASSVGGQFMNTEAFF. Drawing the rest from reference TRBV9 and TRBJ1-1, the complete variable domain is DSGVTQTPKHLITATGQRVTLRCSPRSGDLSVYWYQQSLDQGLQFLIQYYNGEERAKGNILERFSAQQFPDLHSELNLSSLELGDSALYFCASSVGGQFMNTEAFFGQGTRLTVV.

This clonotype has just one count. This rearrangement joins TRBV5-5 to TRBJ2-4; D is ambiguous. This CDR3 is built from 12 residues. Per germline, CDR1 SGHKS and CDR2 YYEKEE (reference sequence). Trimming took off 6 bases at V and 3 bases at J, with 7 bases between the two ends. Written as DNA, the CDR3 is TGTGCCAGCACCACAGTCAAAAACATTCAGTACTTC. Translation gives CASTTVKNIQYF. The entire variable domain, with the rest obtained from reference TRBV5-5 and TRBJ2-4, is as follows: DAGVTQSPTHLIKTRGQQVTLRCSPISGHKSVSWYQQVLGQGPQFIFQYYEKEERGRGNFPDRFSARQFPNYSSELNVNALLLGDSALYLCASTTVKNIQYFGAGTRLSVL.

This clonotype has at least ten counts. V gene TRBV7-9 combines with J gene TRBJ2-7, with a weak D call TRBD2 (6 bases). Germline values: CDR1 SEHNR, CDR2 FQNEAQ (reference sequence). The CDR3 covers 15 residues. The V and J ends lost 1 base and 1 base respectively, with 11 bases between them. The DNA for the CDR3 is TGTGCCAGCAGCTTAGTCGGGACTTGGTCCTACGAGCAGTACTTC. Amino acid sequence: CASSLVGTWSYEQYF.

This clonotype was seen only once. The chain couples TRBV6-6 to TRBJ1-2; D unclear. Germline V gene sequence: CDR1 MNHNY, CDR2 SVGAGI (reference sequence). Trimming removed 3 bases from V and 6 bases from J, with 11 bases in between. This CDR3 contains 13 residues. DNA of the CDR3: TGTGCCAGCAGTTATGAAGGGAGGCATGGCTACACCTTC. Translation gives CASSYEGRHGYTF.

V and J are TRBV11-2 and TRBJ1-1, with D unresolved. The CDR3 runs to 15 residues. Germline CDR1 SGHAT, CDR2 FQNNGV. Trimming shortened V by 2 bases and J by 5 bases, and 15 bases separated the two germline ends. CDR3 amino acids: CASSLTGRRGTEAFF. CDR3 bases: TGTGCCAGCAGCTTAACGGGAAGGCGGGGTACTGAAGCTTTCTTT.

V usage is TRBV29-1 and J usage is TRBJ2-7; TRBD1 aligns across 9 bases. This CDR3 comprises 13 residues. CDR1 and CDR2 from the germline V gene are SQVTM and ANQGSEA. J lost 3 bases, V lost 7 bases, and 7 bases had no gene match. CDR3 amino acids: CSGTGTGYYEQYF. CDR3 coding DNA: TGCAGCGGAACCGGGACAGGGTACTACGAGCAGTACTTC.